This T cell receptor (beta chain) is from a study of blood T cell repertoires in COVID-19. Per the authors' pipeline: Researchers report that nucleated cell counts were estimated from reference gene primer amplification. Sequencing used immunoSEQ multiplex PCR; TCRdb keeps in-frame clones, though not all of them. V and J calls and clone size are as listed in that table; D and trimming were resolved from the DNA. Among fewer than 250,000 clones listed, 90% were seen once. Participant ages covered about 18 to 89 years across about 25 US areas. Clinical history as reported by participants underpinned cohort assignment. The CDR3 has 15 residues. CDR1 SGHNT and CDR2 YYREEE come from the germline V gene (reference sequence). With 0 bases removed from V and 0 bases from J, the gap between germline ends came to 7 bases.

This TCR came from a young man who had been exposed to COVID-19. Material for sequencing was PBMCs or T cells enriched from blood (not recorded which). The rearrangement uses TRBV5-4 and TRBJ2-4; the D gene is possibly TRBD1 (6 bases). CDR3 sequence: CASSLGGLAKNIQYF. The CDR3 nucleotides are TGTGCCAGCAGCTTGGGGGGGCTAGCCAAAAACATTCAGTACTTC. Based on the CDR3 plus reference TRBV5-4 and TRBJ2-4, the full variable domain is ETGVTQSPTHLIKTRGQQVTLRCSSQSGHNTVSWYQQALGQGPQFIFQYYREEENGRGNFPPRFSGLQFPNYSSELNVNALELDDSALYLCASSLGGLAKNIQYFGAGTRLSVL.